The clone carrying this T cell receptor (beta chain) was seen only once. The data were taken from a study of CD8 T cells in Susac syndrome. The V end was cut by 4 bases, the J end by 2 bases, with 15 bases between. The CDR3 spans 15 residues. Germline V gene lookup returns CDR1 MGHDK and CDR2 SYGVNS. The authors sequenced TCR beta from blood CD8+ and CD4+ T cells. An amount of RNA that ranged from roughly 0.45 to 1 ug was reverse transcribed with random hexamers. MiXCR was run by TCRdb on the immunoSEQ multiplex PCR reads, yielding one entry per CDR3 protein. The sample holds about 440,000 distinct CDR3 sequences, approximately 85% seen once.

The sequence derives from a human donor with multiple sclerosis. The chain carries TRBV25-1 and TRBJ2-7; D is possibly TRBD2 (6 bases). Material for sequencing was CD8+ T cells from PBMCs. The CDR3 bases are TGTGCCAGCAGTGGAACCTGGGGGAGGCCCTACGAGCAGTACTTC. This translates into CASSGTWGRPYEQYF.